This T cell receptor beta chain was sequenced during a study of T cell clonality in common variable immunodeficiency (dated by TCRdb to the mid-2010s). Overall results and qualifications from the work: CVID TCRbeta sequences were reported to have fewer deletions and N-nucleotide insertions and to lack highly modified clones with 13 or more V deletions. Even though DNA input was the same, control samples had an average of about 90,000 unique sequences each, compared with roughly 32,000 in CVID samples. CVID subjects shared fewer TCRbeta clones with each other than healthy controls did (p < 0.0001). The authors noted that sequencing repertoires of T cell subpopulations would be needed to clarify what caused the increased clonality in CVID. TCRbeta clonality was higher in CVID subjects than in healthy controls (t-test p = 0.018), and the increase was most characteristic of about a third of subjects. Correlations of repertoire features with clinical complications were constrained by heterogeneity among patients within the CVID cohort.

There are 15 amino acids in the CDR3, from cysteine to phenylalanine inclusive. Sequencing covers 36 bases of the CDR3, shown here with the frame starting at base 1. The germline V gene encodes CDR1 SQVTM and CDR2 ANQGSEA. Germline trimming: 7 bases from V, 6 bases from J; junction bases outside gene matches: 13. This clone was seen at least ten times. Which antigen it targets is not known. The read is 3 residues too short to cover the CDR3 end, so that end is filled in from the germline J gene. For sequencing, equivalent amounts of genomic DNA were input from CVID and control samples. For every sample, a 60 bp segment covering the rearranged TCRbeta CDR3 region was amplified and then sequenced. The immunoSEQ assay, a bias-corrected multiplex PCR with high-throughput sequencing, was employed for TCRbeta amplification. The study's processing was this. Every unique nucleotide sequence counted as a clone and was annotated with V, D and J genes, copy number and frequency. Sequences were labeled productive if in frame, and non-productive if out of frame or containing stop codons. As previously described, clonality was calculated on the basis of Shannon's entropy. The predicted amino acid sequences of productive clones were used to derive the mean CDR3 Kyte-Doolittle hydropathy. Using the R hclust function, scaled V gene usage was clustered hierarchically with Manhattan distance and complete linkage. Sharing of clones by CDR3 amino acid sequence was evaluated by resampling 12 repertoires per group over 100 rounds. The repertoires were searched for 55 to 75 published EBV-specific TCRbeta sequences and a few hundred published CMV-specific TCRbeta sequences. Analysis left out a couple of CVID samples that produced under 10,000 sequences, so 35 to 50 CVID repertoires remained. TCRdb holds this immuneACCESS table with in-frame rearrangements only. Some clones are missing; in checked studies, unresolved V genes explain under half, and the rest has no known cause. The V and J calls and clone size were taken over from that table, and D and trimming were inferred from the DNA. For this sample, tens of thousands of clones appear and none is a singleton. 2.8% of the sample lies in the top ten.

Most CVID patients and most healthy controls were of Caucasian heritage. From each donor, about 5 to 8.5 ml of heparinized peripheral whole blood was collected. Genomic DNA from adults with common variable immune deficiency (CVID) and from healthy adult controls was used to sequence TCRbeta CDR3 repertoires. The control group comprised 22 healthy adult volunteers, some 12 female and about ten male, aged about 20 to 70 years with a mean age of 34. Diluted blood was subjected to density centrifugation over Hypaque 1077 or Ficoll-Paque for isolation of peripheral blood mononuclear cells. Genomic DNA was obtained from unsorted mononuclear cells using either Qiagen column purification or a centrifugation-based method.

The sequence was collected from a person aged 18 to 70 in good health. The sequence is built from TRBV29-1 and TRBJ1-5, with 9 central nucleotides matching TRBD1. The sample consisted of peripheral blood mononuclear cells. The CDR3 bases that were read are TGCAGCGCCGTTGTGGGGGGACAGGGAACTCAGCCC. Protein translation: CSAVVGGQGTQP. The whole CDR3 is CSAVVGGQGTQPQHF.